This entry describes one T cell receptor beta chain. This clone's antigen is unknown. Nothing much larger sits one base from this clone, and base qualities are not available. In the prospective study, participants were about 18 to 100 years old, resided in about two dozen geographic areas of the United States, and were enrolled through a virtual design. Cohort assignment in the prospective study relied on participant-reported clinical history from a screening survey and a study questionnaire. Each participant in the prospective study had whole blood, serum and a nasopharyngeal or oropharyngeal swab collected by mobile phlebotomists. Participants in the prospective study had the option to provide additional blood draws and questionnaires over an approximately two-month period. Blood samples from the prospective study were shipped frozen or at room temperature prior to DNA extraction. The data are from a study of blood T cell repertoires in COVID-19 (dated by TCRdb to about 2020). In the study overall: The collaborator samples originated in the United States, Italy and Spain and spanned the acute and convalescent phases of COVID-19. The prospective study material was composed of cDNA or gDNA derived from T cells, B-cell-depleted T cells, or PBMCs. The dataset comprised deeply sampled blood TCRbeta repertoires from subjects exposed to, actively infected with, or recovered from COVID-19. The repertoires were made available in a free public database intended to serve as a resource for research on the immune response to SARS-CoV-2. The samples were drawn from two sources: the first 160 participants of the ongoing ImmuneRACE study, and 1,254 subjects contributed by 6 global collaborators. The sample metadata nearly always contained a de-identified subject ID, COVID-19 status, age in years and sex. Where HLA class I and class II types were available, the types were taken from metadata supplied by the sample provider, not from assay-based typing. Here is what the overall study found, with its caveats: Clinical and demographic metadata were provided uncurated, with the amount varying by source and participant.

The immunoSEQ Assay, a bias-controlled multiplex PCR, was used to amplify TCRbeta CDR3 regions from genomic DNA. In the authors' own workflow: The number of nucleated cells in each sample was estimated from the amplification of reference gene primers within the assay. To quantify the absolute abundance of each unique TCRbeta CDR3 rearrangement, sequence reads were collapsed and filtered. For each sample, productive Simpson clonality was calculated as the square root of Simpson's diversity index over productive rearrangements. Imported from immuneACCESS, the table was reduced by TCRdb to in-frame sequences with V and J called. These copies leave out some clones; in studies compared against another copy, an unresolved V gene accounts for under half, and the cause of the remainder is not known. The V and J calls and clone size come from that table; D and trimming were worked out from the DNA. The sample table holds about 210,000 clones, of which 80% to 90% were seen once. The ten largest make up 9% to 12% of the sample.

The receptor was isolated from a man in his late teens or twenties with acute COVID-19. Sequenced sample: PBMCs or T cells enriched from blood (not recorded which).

The CDR3 sequence is CASSLEAGSTDTQYF. The DNA sequence reads TGTGCCAGCAGCTTAGAGGCGGGATCCACAGATACGCAGTATTTT. Here the chain combines TRBV5-4 and TRBJ2-3; D gene: possibly TRBD2, on 6 matching bases. Inclusive of the bounding cysteine and phenylalanine, the CDR3 is 15 residues long. Here the CDR3 DNA is all that survives: 45 bases in frame from base 1. V is cut by 2 bases and J by 2 bases, and the space between the germline ends is 12 bases. CDR1 and CDR2 (SGHNT, YYREEE) derive from the germline V gene (reference sequence).